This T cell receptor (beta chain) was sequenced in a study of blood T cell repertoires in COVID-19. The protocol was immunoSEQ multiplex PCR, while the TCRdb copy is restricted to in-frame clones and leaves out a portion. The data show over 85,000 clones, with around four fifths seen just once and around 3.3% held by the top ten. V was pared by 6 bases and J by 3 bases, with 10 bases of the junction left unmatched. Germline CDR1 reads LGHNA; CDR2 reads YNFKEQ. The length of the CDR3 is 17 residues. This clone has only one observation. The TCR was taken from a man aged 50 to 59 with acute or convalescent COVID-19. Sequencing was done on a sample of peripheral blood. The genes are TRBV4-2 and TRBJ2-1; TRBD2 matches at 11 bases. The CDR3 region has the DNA TGTGCCAGCAGTCATAACATTCTAGCGGGGGGCTACAATGAGCAGTTCTTC. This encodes CASSHNILAGGYNEQFF.